Presented here are 23 T cell receptor beta chains from one specimen sequenced in a study of blood T cell repertoires in COVID-19. Using immunoSEQ multiplex PCR, the repertoire was profiled, and TCRdb retains in-frame clones only, with some absent. Of about 140,000 clones listed, 65% to 80% are singletons. The sample taken for sequencing was peripheral blood. The receptors originated from a man aged 55-75 years with acute or convalescent COVID-19.

The genes are TRBV24-1 and TRBJ2-1; possible D gene TRBD1, 5 bases. This CDR3 comprises 15 residues. V was pared by 4 bases and J by 0 bases, with 9 bases between. Germline CDR1 KGHDR, CDR2 SFDVKD. This CDR3 reads CATSETGRSYNEQFF. CDR3 in DNA: TGTGCCACCAGTGAAACAGGTCGCTCCTACAATGAGCAGTTCTTC.

The chain has TRBV6-5 and TRBJ2-7; TRBD1 aligns across 9 bases. CDR3 size: 13 residues. Per the germline V gene, CDR1 is MNHEY and CDR2 is SVGAGI. Trimming removed 2 bases from V and 7 bases from J; junction bases left unmatched: 3. CDR3 DNA sequence: TGTGCCAGCAGTTACGGGACAGGGTCGGAGCAGTACTTC. Its protein is CASSYGTGSEQYF.

The gene calls are TRBV6-2 or TRBV6-3 and TRBJ2-1; 10 positions match TRBD1. Trimming took 5 bases from V and 6 from J; bases not matched to a gene: 7. The CDR3 runs to 15 residues. Germline CDR1 is MNHEY and CDR2 is SVGEGT. The CDR3 bases are TGTGCCAGCAGTCGAGGGACAGGGGTGCTCAATGAGCAGTTCTTC. It is translated as CASSRGTGVLNEQFF.

V and J are TRBV21-1 and TRBJ1-5; the D segment call TRBD1 is taken from the table without a DNA check. TRBV21-1 constitutes a pseudogene. The CDR3 spans 15 residues. CDR3 DNA sequence: TGTGCCAGCAGCACCCGACAGATTAGCAATCAGCCCCAGCATTTT. This translates into CASSTRQISNQPQHF.

The rearrangement uses TRBV27 and TRBJ2-3; 7 nucleotides agree with TRBD2. CDR3 size: 17 residues. From germline, CDR1 is MNHEY and CDR2 SMNVEV (reference sequence). With 3 bases clipped from V and 4 bases from J, the junction kept 13 bases outside the gene matches. CDR3 nucleotide sequence: TGTGCCAGCAGTTTTAAAGACGGCGGGAGTCGGGCAGATACGCAGTATTTT. The encoded protein is CASSFKDGGSRADTQYF.

The genes are TRBV11-3 and TRBJ1-2; 12 bases map to TRBD1. CDR1 and CDR2 (germline): SGHNT, YENEEA. V lost 0 bases to trimming and J lost 5 bases; unmatched junction nucleotides: 10. The CDR3 length is 18 residues. This chain's CDR3 is CASSLDQGQGAATYGYTF. The CDR3 DNA reads TGTGCCAGCAGCTTAGATCAGGGACAGGGGGCGGCGACTTATGGCTACACCTTC.

This clone showed up just once. The J gene is TRBJ1-2, the V gene TRBV19; D might be TRBD1 (5 bases). Between the trimmed V and J ends, which lost 5 bases and 5 bases, there was a span of 21 bases. The CDR3 is made up of 16 amino acids. Per germline, CDR1 LNHDA and CDR2 SQIVND (reference sequence). The CDR3 reads CASSSPLSGTAYGYTF. The CDR3 bases are TGTGCCAGTAGTTCTCCTTTGTCCGGGACTGCATATGGCTACACCTTC.

V usage is TRBV7-8 and J usage is TRBJ1-1; a possible D gene is TRBD1 (5 bases). The V end lost 4 bases, the J end lost 1 base, and 10 bases lay between the germline ends. CDR1 and CDR2 (germline): SGHVS, FQNEAQ. The CDR3 loop spans 14 amino acids. CDR3 nucleotide sequence: TGTGCCAGCAGCTCGGGGGTGAGGAACACTGAAGCTTTCTTT. Its protein is CASSSGVRNTEAFF.

This chain links TRBV19 with TRBJ1-5; possible D gene TRBD1, 5 bases. The CDR3 has 14 residues. The V end lost 3 bases, the J end lost 10 bases, and 16 bases lay between the germline ends. The V gene's germline CDR1 is LNHDA and CDR2 SQIVND (reference sequence). In DNA, the CDR3 is TGTGCCAGTAGTATGGGGGGGTATGGAAGTCCCCAGCATTTT. It is translated as CASSMGGYGSPQHF.

The chain uses TRBV29-1 and TRBJ2-3; 11 bases are shared with TRBD2. Trimming at V came to 8 bases and at J to 7 bases, leaving 14 bases not matched to a gene. This CDR3 region has 15 residues. Germline loops: CDR1 SQVTM, CDR2 ANQGSEA. CDR3 DNA sequence: TGCAGCCCAGGATTAGCGGGAGGGTTTATAAATACGCAGTATTTT. Translation gives CSPGLAGGFINTQYF.

In its sample, this clone was seen a few times. The chain joins TRBV11-3 to TRBJ2-1, with D perhaps TRBD2 (6 bases). This CDR3 contains 12 residues. V was pared by 1 base and J by 8 bases, with 6 bases between. CDR1 and CDR2 from the germline V gene are SGHNT and YENEEA. The CDR3 DNA reads as TGTGCCAGCAGCTTAGGCGGGGATGAGCAGTTCTTC. The encoded protein is CASSLGGDEQFF.

The chain has TRBV19 and TRBJ1-2, with TRBD1 identical over 7 bases. This CDR3 region has 15 residues. V lost 10 bases to trimming and J lost 2 bases; unmatched junction nucleotides: 13. Germline CDR1 is LNHDA and CDR2 is SQIVND (reference sequence). CDR3 sequence (DNA): TGTGCCACAACAGGGGCAGATACAGGCAACTATGGCTACACCTTC. This gives the protein CATTGADTGNYGYTF.

The chain is built from TRBV24-1 and TRBJ2-3; TRBD2 matches 9 bases. J was trimmed by 2 bases and V by 4 bases; bases with no gene match: 6. The CDR3 is 16 residues long. The V gene's germline CDR1 is KGHDR and CDR2 SFDVKD. The CDR3 DNA sequence: TGTGCCACCAGTGACCACCGACTAGCGGACACAGATACGCAGTATTTT. Protein product: CATSDHRLADTDTQYF.

V gene TRBV19 combines with J gene TRBJ1-5; TRBD1 might be the D (5 bases). Deletions cut 4 bases from V and 7 bases from J, with 17 bases between. Germline V gene data show CDR1 as LNHDA and CDR2 as SQIVND (reference sequence). The CDR3 length is 15 residues. DNA for the CDR3: TGTGCCAGTAGTAATGGGCAGGGCGGTGGACAGCCCCAGCATTTT. Protein product: CASSNGQGGGQPQHF.

The rearrangement uses TRBV7-6 and TRBJ1-1; D might be TRBD1 (5 bases). Trimming shortened V by 1 base and J by 1 base, and 10 bases separated the two germline ends. Per the germline V gene, CDR1 is SGHVS and CDR2 is FNYEAQ. The CDR3 extends over 15 amino acids. The CDR3 DNA reads as TGTGCCAGCAGCTTAGGGGCAGGGTGGAACACTGAAGCTTTCTTT. The encoded protein is CASSLGAGWNTEAFF.

V usage is TRBV19 and J usage is TRBJ1-3, with a weak D call TRBD1 (5 bases). CDR1 LNHDA and CDR2 SQIVND come from the germline V gene (reference sequence). The V gene lost 6 bases and the J gene lost 0 bases, with 12 bases spanning the gap. CDR3 size: 15 residues. The CDR3 sequence is CASRSEGSSGNTIYF. The CDR3 DNA reads TGTGCCAGTAGATCGGAGGGGAGCTCTGGAAACACCATATATTTT.

CDR3 sequence reads: CASSEQLGLDTEAFF. The CDR3 coding sequence is TGTGCCAGCAGTGAACAACTTGGTTTGGACACTGAAGCTTTCTTT. The chain joins TRBV6-1 to TRBJ1-1; no clear D. Trimming removed 2 bases from V and 3 bases from J, with 13 bases in between. Germline loops: CDR1 MNHNS, CDR2 SASEGT. This CDR3 is 15 amino acids long.

The J gene is TRBJ1-2, the V gene TRBV12-3 or TRBV12-4; maybe TRBD1 (5 bases). The V and J ends lost 0 bases and 8 bases respectively, with 10 bases between them. This CDR3 spans 13 amino acids. CDR3 protein: CASSLATGGGYTF. For the CDR3, the DNA is TGTGCCAGCAGTTTAGCCACAGGAGGGGGCTACACCTTC.

The V gene is TRBV23-1, the J gene TRBJ1-2; D gene unclear. TRBV23-1 is placed among ORFs of uncertain function. The CDR3 length is 13 residues. The V end was cut by 8 bases, the J end by 8 bases, with 18 bases between. Written as DNA, the CDR3 is TGCGCCAGCCGACCCCGGGATAGTGGGGGCTACACCTTC. Protein: CASRPRDSGGYTF.

V and J are TRBV27 and TRBJ2-1; 10 nucleotides agree with TRBD2. Germline assignment: CDR1 MNHEY and CDR2 SMNVEV (reference sequence). The CDR3 is 18 residues long. J lost 6 bases, V lost 5 bases, and 16 bases had no gene match. This CDR3 is CASSPLPGIAGGVNEQFF. The CDR3, as DNA: TGTGCCAGCAGTCCCCTTCCCGGTATAGCGGGAGGAGTCAATGAGCAGTTCTTC.

The V gene is TRBV27, the J gene TRBJ1-5, with 9 nucleotides matching TRBD1. This CDR3 has 14 residues. V gave up 6 bases and J gave up 4 bases; unmatched junction bases: 4. Germline CDR1 is MNHEY and CDR2 is SMNVEV (reference sequence). CDR3 nucleotide sequence: TGTGCCAGCAGGATTGGACAGGGGAATCAGCCCCAGCATTTT. Amino acids: CASRIGQGNQPQHF.

This clone was seen only a few times. Other DNA sequences in the same sample also yield this CDR3. J is TRBJ1-1 and V is TRBV6-5; unclear D gene. Trimming took 6 bases from V and 4 from J, leaving 9 bases between them. Germline assignment: CDR1 MNHEY and CDR2 SVGAGI. CDR3 length: 12 amino acids. This CDR3 is CASSPGGTEAFF. In DNA form, the CDR3 reads TGTGCCAGCAGCCCGGGTGGCACTGAAGCTTTCTTT.

This clone is a singleton in its sample. The chain carries TRBV5-6 and TRBJ2-5; TRBD1 aligns across 7 bases. This CDR3 is built from 14 residues. V was pared by 4 bases and J by 2 bases, with 5 bases of the junction left unmatched. Germline-derived CDR1 and CDR2 are SGHDT and YYEEEE. The CDR3 nucleotides read TGTGCCAGCAGCCTAGGGACAGCACAAGAGACCCAGTACTTC. Translating gives CASSLGTAQETQYF.